This is a list of T cell receptor beta chains from one sample in a study of cytomegalovirus exposure and HLA in healthy donors. Profiled with immunoSEQ multiplex PCR; TCRdb holds only in-frame clones, not every one. The sample yields about 130,000 clones, 80% seen once. The source material was PBMCs. These receptors were taken from a man aged 40-50 years in good health and CMV-seronegative. Each CDR3 is given with its conserved first and last residue. The order of the fields is CDR3 length, clone size, D gene, V gene, J gene, CDR3 protein, CDR3 DNA. D genes are given only for firm matches. Only part of the rows carry a size: once, few, many, or a class if the clone is expanded.

CDR3 length: 15
clone size: -
D gene: -
V gene: TRBV30
J gene: TRBJ1-4
CDR3 protein: CAWTGQASTNEKLFF
CDR3 DNA: TGTGCCTGGACGGGACAAGCGTCAACTAATGAAAAACTGTTTTTT

CDR3 length: 18
clone size: few
D gene: TRBD2
V gene: TRBV5-3
J gene: TRBJ2-7
CDR3 protein: CARSWLAGGPATRYEQYF
CDR3 DNA: TGTGCCAGAAGCTGGCTAGCGGGAGGGCCGGCGACCCGATACGAGCAGTACTTC

CDR3 length: 14
clone size: few
D gene: TRBD1
V gene: TRBV6-5
J gene: TRBJ2-1
CDR3 protein: CASNRDRGYNEQFF
CDR3 DNA: TGTGCCAGCAACCGGGACAGGGGCTACAATGAGCAGTTCTTC

CDR3 length: 15
clone size: -
D gene: -
V gene: TRBV7-2
J gene: TRBJ2-3
CDR3 protein: CASSFNGRTQDTQYF
CDR3 DNA: TGTGCCAGCAGCTTCAACGGGAGAACCCAAGATACGCAGTATTTT

CDR3 length: 17
clone size: -
D gene: TRBD2
V gene: TRBV10-3
J gene: TRBJ2-3
CDR3 protein: CAISDSVRGGTGDTQYF
CDR3 DNA: TGTGCCATCAGTGACTCGGTGCGGGGGGGCACGGGGGATACGCAGTATTTT

CDR3 length: 17
clone size: -
D gene: -
V gene: TRBV27
J gene: TRBJ2-7
CDR3 protein: CASSLSPGTSPNYEQYF
CDR3 DNA: TGTGCCAGCAGTTTATCGCCAGGGACTTCGCCCAACTACGAGCAGTACTTC

CDR3 length: 17
clone size: -
D gene: -
V gene: TRBV30
J gene: TRBJ2-6
CDR3 protein: CAWRSYRVLSGANVLTF
CDR3 DNA: TGTGCCTGGAGATCGTACAGGGTTTTGTCTGGGGCCAACGTCCTGACTTTC

CDR3 length: 16
clone size: -
D gene: -
V gene: TRBV5-4
J gene: TRBJ2-7
CDR3 protein: CASSFTLGQGQDEQYF
CDR3 DNA: TGTGCCAGCAGCTTTACCCTAGGGCAGGGGCAGGACGAGCAGTACTTC

CDR3 length: 15
clone size: -
D gene: -
V gene: TRBV28
J gene: TRBJ1-1
CDR3 protein: CASSLYGAGRTEAFF
CDR3 DNA: TGTGCCAGCAGTTTATATGGGGCAGGGCGCACTGAAGCTTTCTTT

CDR3 length: 13
clone size: -
D gene: -
V gene: TRBV28
J gene: TRBJ1-1
CDR3 protein: CASSYAPGAEAFF
CDR3 DNA: TGTGCCAGCAGTTACGCCCCGGGGGCTGAAGCTTTCTTT

CDR3 length: 14
clone size: few
D gene: -
V gene: TRBV6-5
J gene: TRBJ2-5
CDR3 protein: CARAGSPGGETQYF
CDR3 DNA: TGTGCCAGGGCCGGATCCCCGGGTGGGGAGACCCAGTACTTC

CDR3 length: 14
clone size: -
D gene: TRBD1
V gene: TRBV5-1
J gene: TRBJ1-2
CDR3 protein: CASSLLQGDYGYTF
CDR3 DNA: TGCGCCAGCAGCTTACTACAGGGGGACTATGGCTACACCTTC

CDR3 length: 15
clone size: -
D gene: -
V gene: TRBV7-2
J gene: TRBJ2-5
CDR3 protein: CASSPGGSVGETQYF
CDR3 DNA: TGTGCCAGCAGCCCCGGGGGTAGCGTAGGAGAGACCCAGTACTTC

CDR3 length: 17
clone size: -
D gene: TRBD1
V gene: TRBV19
J gene: TRBJ1-4
CDR3 protein: CASSTRTGGLANEKLFF
CDR3 DNA: TGTGCCAGTAGTACTCGGACAGGGGGCTTGGCTAATGAAAAACTGTTTTTT

CDR3 length: 11
clone size: -
D gene: -
V gene: TRBV30
J gene: TRBJ1-1
CDR3 protein: CAWLGNTEAFF
CDR3 DNA: TGTGCCTGGCTCGGGAACACTGAAGCTTTCTTT

CDR3 length: 14
clone size: few
D gene: -
V gene: TRBV2
J gene: TRBJ2-7
CDR3 protein: CASNPQGGNYEQYF
CDR3 DNA: TGTGCCAGCAATCCCCAGGGGGGCAACTACGAGCAGTACTTC

CDR3 length: 11
clone size: -
D gene: -
V gene: TRBV2
J gene: TRBJ1-1
CDR3 protein: CATQDLVEAFF
CDR3 DNA: TGTGCCACACAGGACCTGGTGGAAGCTTTCTTT